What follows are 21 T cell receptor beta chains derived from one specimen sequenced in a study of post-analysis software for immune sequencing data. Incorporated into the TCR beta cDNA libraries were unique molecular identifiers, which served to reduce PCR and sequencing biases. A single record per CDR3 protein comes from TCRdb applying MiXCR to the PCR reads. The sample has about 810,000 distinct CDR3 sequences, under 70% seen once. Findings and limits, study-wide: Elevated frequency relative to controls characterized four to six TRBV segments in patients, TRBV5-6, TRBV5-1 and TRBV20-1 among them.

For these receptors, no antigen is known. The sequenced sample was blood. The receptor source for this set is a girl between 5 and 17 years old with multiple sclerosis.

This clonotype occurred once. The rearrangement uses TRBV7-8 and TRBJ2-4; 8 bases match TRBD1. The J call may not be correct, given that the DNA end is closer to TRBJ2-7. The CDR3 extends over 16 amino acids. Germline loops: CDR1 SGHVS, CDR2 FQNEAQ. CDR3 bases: TGTGCCAGCAGCTTAGCCCTACCAGGGGGCAATTACGAGCAGTACTTC. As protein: CASSLALPGGNYEQYF.

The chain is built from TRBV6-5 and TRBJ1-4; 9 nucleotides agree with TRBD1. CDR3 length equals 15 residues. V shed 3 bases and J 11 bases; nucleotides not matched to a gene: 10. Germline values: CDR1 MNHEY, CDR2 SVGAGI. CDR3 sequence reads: CASSYGSGTGSKLFF. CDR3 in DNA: TGTGCCAGCAGTTATGGGTCCGGGACAGGGTCGAAACTGTTTTTT.

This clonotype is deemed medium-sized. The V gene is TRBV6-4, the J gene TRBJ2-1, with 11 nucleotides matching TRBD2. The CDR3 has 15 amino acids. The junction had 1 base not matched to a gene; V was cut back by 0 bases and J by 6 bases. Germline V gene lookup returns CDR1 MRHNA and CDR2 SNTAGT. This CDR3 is CASSDSSGGANEQFF. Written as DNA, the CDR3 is TGTGCCAGCAGTGACTCTAGCGGGGGGGCCAATGAGCAGTTCTTC.

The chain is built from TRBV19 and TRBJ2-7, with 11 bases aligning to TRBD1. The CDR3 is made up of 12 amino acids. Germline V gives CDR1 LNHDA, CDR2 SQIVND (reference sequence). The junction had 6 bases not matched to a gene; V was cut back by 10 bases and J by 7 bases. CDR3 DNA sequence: TGTGCCACTAAGGACAGGGGGCGTGAGCAGTACTTC. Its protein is CATKDRGREQYF.

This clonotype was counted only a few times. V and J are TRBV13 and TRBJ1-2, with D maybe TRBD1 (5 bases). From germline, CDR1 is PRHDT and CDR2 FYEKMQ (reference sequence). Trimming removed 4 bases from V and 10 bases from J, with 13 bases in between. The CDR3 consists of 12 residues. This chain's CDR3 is CASSSGTEFYTF. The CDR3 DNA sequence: TGTGCCAGCAGCTCCGGGACCGAGTTCTACACCTTC.

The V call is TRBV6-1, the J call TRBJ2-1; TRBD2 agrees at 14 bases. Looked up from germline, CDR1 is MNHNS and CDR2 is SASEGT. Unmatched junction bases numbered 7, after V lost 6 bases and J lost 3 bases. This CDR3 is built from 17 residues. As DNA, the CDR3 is TGTGCCAGCAGGCGAGGGACTAGCGGGAGCATCTACAATGAGCAGTTCTTC. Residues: CASRRGTSGSIYNEQFF.

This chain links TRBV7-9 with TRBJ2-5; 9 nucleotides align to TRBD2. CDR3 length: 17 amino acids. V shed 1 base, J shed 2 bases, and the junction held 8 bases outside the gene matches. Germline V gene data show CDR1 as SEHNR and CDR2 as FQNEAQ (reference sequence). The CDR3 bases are TGTGCCAGCAGCTTAGGACGGGGAGCGGGAGGACAAGAGACCCAGTACTTC. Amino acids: CASSLGRGAGGQETQYF.

The CDR3 spells CSVEGQGVYNEQFF. For the CDR3, the DNA is TGCAGCGTCGAGGGACAGGGGGTCTACAATGAGCAGTTCTTC. This sequence joins TRBV29-1 and TRBJ2-1; TRBD1 agrees at 11 bases. CDR1 and CDR2 from the germline V gene are SQVTM and ANQGSEA. J gave up 3 bases and V 6 bases, and 4 bases lay outside the gene matches. The CDR3 has 14 residues.

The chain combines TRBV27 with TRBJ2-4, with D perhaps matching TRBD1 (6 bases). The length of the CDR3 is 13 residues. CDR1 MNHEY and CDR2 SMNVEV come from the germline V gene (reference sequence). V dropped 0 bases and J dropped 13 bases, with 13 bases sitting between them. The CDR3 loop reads CASSLSSRDKQYF. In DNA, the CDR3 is TGTGCCAGCAGTTTATCGTCGAGGGACAAGCAGTACTTC.

CDR3 DNA sequence: TGTGCCAGCAGTGAAGCTAGGACTAGGGCCTACGAGCAGTACTTC. Residues: CASSEARTRAYEQYF. The chain uses TRBV6-1 and TRBJ2-7, with 7 bases fitting TRBD2. The CDR3 loop spans 15 amino acids. V was pared by 0 bases and J by 2 bases, with 4 bases of the junction left unmatched. The V gene's germline CDR1 is MNHNS and CDR2 SASEGT.

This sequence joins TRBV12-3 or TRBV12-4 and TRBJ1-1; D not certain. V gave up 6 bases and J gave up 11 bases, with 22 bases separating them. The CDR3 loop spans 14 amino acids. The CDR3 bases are TGTGCCAGCAGCCTTGCGACGCGGGGAAAACCTGCTTTCTTT. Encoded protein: CASSLATRGKPAFF.

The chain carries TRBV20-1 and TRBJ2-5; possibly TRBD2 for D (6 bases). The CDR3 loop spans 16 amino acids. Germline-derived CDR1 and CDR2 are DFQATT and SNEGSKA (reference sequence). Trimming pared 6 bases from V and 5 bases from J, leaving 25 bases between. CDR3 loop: CSARPTLANPGETQYF. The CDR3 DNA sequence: TGCAGTGCGAGGCCCACTCTAGCGAACCCCGGGGAGACCCAGTACTTC.

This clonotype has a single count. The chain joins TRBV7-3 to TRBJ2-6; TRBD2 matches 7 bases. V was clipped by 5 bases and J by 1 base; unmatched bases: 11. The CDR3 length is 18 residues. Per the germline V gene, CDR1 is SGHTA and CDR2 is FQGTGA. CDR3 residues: CASSLREGTLSGANVLTF. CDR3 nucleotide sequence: TGTGCCAGCAGCCTCAGGGAGGGGACTCTTTCTGGGGCCAACGTCCTGACTTTC. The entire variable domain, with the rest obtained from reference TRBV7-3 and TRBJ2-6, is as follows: GAGVSQTPSNKVTEKGKYVELRCDPISGHTALYWYRQSLGQGPEFLIYFQGTGAADDSGLPNDRFFAVRPEGSVSTLKIQRTERGDSAVYLCASSLREGTLSGANVLTFGAGSRLTVL.

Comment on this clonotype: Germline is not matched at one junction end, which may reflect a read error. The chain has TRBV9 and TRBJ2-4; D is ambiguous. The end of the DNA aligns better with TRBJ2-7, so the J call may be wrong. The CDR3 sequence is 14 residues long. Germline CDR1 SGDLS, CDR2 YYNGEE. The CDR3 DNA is TGTGCCAACAGCGCATCGGGCCGAACCTACGAGCAGTACTTC. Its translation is CANSASGRTYEQYF.

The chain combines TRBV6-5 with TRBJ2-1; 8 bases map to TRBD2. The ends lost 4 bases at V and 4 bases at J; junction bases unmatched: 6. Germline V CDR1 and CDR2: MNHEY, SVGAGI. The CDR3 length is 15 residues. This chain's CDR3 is CASSWGAGEYNEQFF. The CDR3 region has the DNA TGTGCCAGCAGTTGGGGAGCGGGGGAATACAATGAGCAGTTCTTC.

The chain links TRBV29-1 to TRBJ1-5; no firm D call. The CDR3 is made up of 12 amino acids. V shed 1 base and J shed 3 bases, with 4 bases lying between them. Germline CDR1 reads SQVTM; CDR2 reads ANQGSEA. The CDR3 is CSVEVPNQPQHF. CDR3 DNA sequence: TGCAGCGTTGAAGTCCCCAATCAGCCCCAGCATTTT.

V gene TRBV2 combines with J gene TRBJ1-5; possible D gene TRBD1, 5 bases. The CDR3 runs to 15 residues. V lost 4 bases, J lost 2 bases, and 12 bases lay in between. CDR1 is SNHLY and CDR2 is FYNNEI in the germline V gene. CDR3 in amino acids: CASSAGRGGNQPQHF. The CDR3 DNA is TGTGCCAGCAGTGCCGGGAGGGGAGGCAATCAGCCCCAGCATTTT.

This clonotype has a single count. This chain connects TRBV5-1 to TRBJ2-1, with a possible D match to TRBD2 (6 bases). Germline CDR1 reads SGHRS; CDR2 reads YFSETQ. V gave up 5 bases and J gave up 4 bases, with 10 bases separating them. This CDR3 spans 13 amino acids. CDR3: CASSYAGYNEQFF. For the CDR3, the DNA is TGCGCCAGCAGTTATGCGGGGTACAATGAGCAGTTCTTC.

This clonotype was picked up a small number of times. DNA of the CDR3: TGCGCCAGCAGCCGGCGACTAGCGGGAGGCGACGAGCAGTACTTC. Protein product: CASSRRLAGGDEQYF. The chain couples TRBV4-1 to TRBJ2-7; 13 bases match TRBD2. The CDR3 covers 15 residues. V shed 4 bases, J shed 5 bases, and the junction held 5 bases outside the gene matches. Germline assignment: CDR1 MGHRA and CDR2 YSYEKL.

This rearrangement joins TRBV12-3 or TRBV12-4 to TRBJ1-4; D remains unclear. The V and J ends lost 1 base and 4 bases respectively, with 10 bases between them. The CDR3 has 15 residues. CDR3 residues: CASSLGFTRNEKLFF. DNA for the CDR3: TGTGCCAGCAGTTTAGGGTTTACGCGTAATGAAAAACTGTTTTTT.

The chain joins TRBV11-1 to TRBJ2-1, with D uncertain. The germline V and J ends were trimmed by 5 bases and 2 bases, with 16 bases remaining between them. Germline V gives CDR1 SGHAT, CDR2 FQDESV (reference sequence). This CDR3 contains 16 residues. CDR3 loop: CASSRRTRLAYNEQFF. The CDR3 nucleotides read TGTGCCAGCAGCCGACGAACCAGACTCGCCTACAATGAGCAGTTCTTC.